This section outlines one T cell receptor (beta chain) sequence together with its context. The antigen remains unidentified. The sample belongs to a study of response to subunit inactivated influenza vaccine. Points from the study as a whole: Seasonal influenza vaccination, on each occasion, was suggested by the authors to recruit few new T cells.

Germline CDR1 is DFQATT and CDR2 is SNEGSKA (reference sequence). V trimming: 5 bases; J trimming: 4 bases; junction bases outside the gene matches: 9. This CDR3 has 14 residues. TCRdb independently ran MiXCR on the RT-PCR reads; one entry per CDR3 protein. The table includes 450,000 to 600,000 distinct CDR3 sequences, approximately 7.7% detected once. The rearrangement joins TRBV20-1 to TRBJ2-3, with TRBD2 matching 7 bases. The receptor was isolated from a man between 45 and 75 years old who received an inactivated influenza vaccine. This sample comprised PBMCs from blood, obtained roughly 24 months after vaccination. The CDR3 spells CSAANGGSADTQYF. The DNA for the CDR3 is TGCAGTGCTGCGAATGGCGGGAGTGCAGATACGCAGTATTTT.